One sample yielded the 6 T cell receptor beta chains listed below, sequenced in a study of T-cell reconstitution after alpha-beta-depleted transplantation in children. For TCRbeta, the library was prepared with unique molecular identifiers. TCRdb passed the PCR reads through MiXCR, listing each CDR3 protein once. In the table there are hundreds of thousands of distinct CDR3 sequences, about 10% of which are singletons. Here the sequenced sample was PBMCs, taken before TCRalphabeta/CD19-depleted stem cell transplant. These receptors were obtained from a child aged 2-15 years with inherited bone marrow failure, due to receive a stem cell transplant.

This clonotype was picked up many times. The V and J genes are TRBV9 and TRBJ2-2, with 11 positions matching TRBD2. Germline trimming cut 5 bases from V and 7 bases from J; bases unmatched to any gene: 19. CDR1 is SGDLS, CDR2 YYNGEE, per germline. This CDR3 comprises 19 residues. The CDR3 DNA reads TGTGCCAGCAGTGTGGACATGACTAGCGGGATAGTAACCGGCGGGGAGCTGTTTTTT. It translates to CASSVDMTSGIVTGGELFF.

This clonotype was seen at least ten times. This sequence joins TRBV11-2 and TRBJ2-7; possibly TRBD1 for D (6 bases). From germline, CDR1 is SGHAT and CDR2 FQNNGV. Trimming cost V 9 bases and J 6 bases, with 15 bases left between them. CDR3 length equals 12 residues. CDR3 in DNA: TGTGCCAGTACGTTCCACAGGGCCGAGCAGTACTTC. It encodes CASTFHRAEQYF.

This clonotype was observed a handful of times. V is TRBV18 and J is TRBJ2-7; perhaps TRBD1 as D (8 bases). The CDR3 spans 19 residues. The germline CDR1 and CDR2 sequences are KGHSH and LQKENI. Trimming cost V 2 bases and J 3 bases, with 26 bases left between them. CDR3 coding DNA: TGTGCCAGCTCACCAGCAAGAGGACAGGGAGCGGGGTTAGTCTACGAGCAGTACTTC. This sequence encodes CASSPARGQGAGLVYEQYF. The full variable domain, rest sourced from reference TRBV18 and TRBJ2-7, is NAGVMQNPRHLVRRRGQEARLRCSPMKGHSHVYWYRQLPEEGLKFMVYLQKENIIDESGMPKERFSAEFPKEGPSILRIQQVVRGDSAAYFCASSPARGQGAGLVYEQYFGPGTRLTVT.

This clonotype was counted at least ten times. V usage is TRBV11-2 and J usage is TRBJ2-7; 9 positions agree with TRBD2. Germline trimming cut 2 bases from V and 5 bases from J; bases unmatched to any gene: 7. The CDR3 covers 15 residues. Germline V lookup: CDR1 SGHAT, CDR2 FQNNGV. The CDR3 protein is CASSLTAGGLDEQYF. The CDR3 DNA is TGTGCCAGCAGCTTAACCGCGGGAGGGCTCGACGAGCAGTACTTC.

This clonotype was detected many times. J is TRBJ2-3 and V is TRBV5-1; TRBD2 might be the D (5 bases). CDR3 length: 15 amino acids. Per germline, CDR1 SGHRS and CDR2 YFSETQ. V lost 4 bases and J lost 6, with 18 bases in between. CDR3 nucleotide sequence: TGCGCCAGCAGCCAATCCGGACTCCCGGGGGATACGCAGTATTTT. Residues: CASSQSGLPGDTQYF.

This clonotype has a count of ten or more. This chain joins TRBV5-1 and TRBJ2-7; TRBD1 matches at 7 bases. Germline values: CDR1 SGHRS, CDR2 YFSETQ. The CDR3 has 13 residues. J lost 6 bases, V lost 0 bases, and 3 bases had no gene match. CDR3 in DNA: TGCGCCAGCAGCTTGGTCCACAGGGGCGAGCAGTACTTC. It encodes CASSLVHRGEQYF. The whole variable domain, remainder taken from reference TRBV5-1 and TRBJ2-7, is KAGVTQTPRYLIKTRGQQVTLSCSPISGHRSVSWYQQTPGQGLQFLFEYFSETQRNKGNFPGRFSGRQFSNSRSEMNVSTLELGDSALYLCASSLVHRGEQYFGPGTRLTVT.